These T cell receptor beta chains were read from a single sample in a study of cytomegalovirus exposure and HLA in healthy donors. Assay used: immunoSEQ multiplex PCR; TCRdb lists only in-frame clones, some missing. The data show approximately 280,000 clones, just over 85% seen once. The sequenced sample consisted of PBMCs. These receptors all come from a middle-aged man in good health and CMV-seropositive. The CDR3 runs from the conserved cysteine through the conserved F or W. The D gene is left open where the match is weak. Part of the rows lack a size; the others show once, few, many or a class for expanded clones.

v_call	d_call	j_call	clone_size	cdr3_nt	cdr3_aa
TRBV5-1	TRBD1	TRBJ2-2	-	TGCGCCAGCAGCCTCGCGGGACAGGGGAGGACCGGGGAGCTGTTTTTT	CASSLAGQGRTGELFF
TRBV7-9	-	TRBJ1-2	-	TGTGCCAGCAGCTCCAATGGGGGGACCGACTATGGCTACACCTTC	CASSSNGGTDYGYTF
TRBV29-1	TRBD2	TRBJ2-1	once	TGCAGCGTTGAGGGACTAGCGGGAAGGTCGGTCAATGAGCAGTTCTTC	CSVEGLAGRSVNEQFF
TRBV7-3	-	TRBJ2-3	-	TGTGCCAGCAGCCTTGCCCAGGGAACAGATACGCAGTATTTT	CASSLAQGTDTQYF
TRBV27	TRBD1	TRBJ1-4	-	TGTGCCAGCAGTCACAGGGGGCTATATGAAAAACTGTTTTTT	CASSHRGLYEKLFF
TRBV7-9	-	TRBJ2-7	-	TGTGCCAGCAGCTTAGTGGGGCAGGGGATGGGCGAGCAGTACTTC	CASSLVGQGMGEQYF
TRBV18	TRBD2	TRBJ2-1	-	TGTGCCAGCTCACCCCGCGGACTAGCTGGTGAGCAGTTCTTC	CASSPRGLAGEQFF
TRBV2	TRBD2	TRBJ2-1	-	TGTGCCGACCACCCCGGGGGGAGACTAGCGGGAAGGGATGAGCAGTTCTTC	CADHPGGRLAGRDEQFF
TRBV28	-	TRBJ1-2	-	TGTGCCAGCTACATTCGGGGGGATGCCCCTAACTATGGCTACACCTTC	CASYIRGDAPNYGYTF
TRBV27	TRBD2	TRBJ2-7	-	TGTGCCAGCAGGGGTGGCGGGAGAAACGAGCAGTACTTC	CASRGGGRNEQYF
TRBV6-6	TRBD2	TRBJ2-3	-	TGTGCCAGCAGCAAACTAGCGGGAGGGCCGACAGATACGCAGTATTTT	CASSKLAGGPTDTQYF
TRBV2	-	TRBJ2-7	once	TGTGCCAGCAGTGACTGGGCAGCTTCCAACGAGCAGTACTTC	CASSDWAASNEQYF
TRBV18	-	TRBJ2-7	-	TGTGCCAGCTCACCATCAGGGTCCGAGCAGTACTTC	CASSPSGSEQYF
TRBV19	-	TRBJ1-5	-	TGTGCCAGTAGGAACAGGGCCCTCAGACAGCCCCAGCATTTT	CASRNRALRQPQHF
TRBV27	-	TRBJ2-7	-	TGTGCCAGCAGTCCAACAGGGAACGAGCAGTACTTC	CASSPTGNEQYF
TRBV25-1	TRBD2	TRBJ2-3	-	TGTGCCAGCAGTCCGACCCCGGGGGGGGGTACGCAGTATTTT	CASSPTPGGGTQYF
TRBV7-2	TRBD1	TRBJ1-2	-	TGTGCCAGCAGCTTTACAGGGGAAGGAGGCGGCTACACCTTC	CASSFTGEGGGYTF
TRBV6-1	-	TRBJ2-1	-	TGTGCCATTCGGCGGTCGCGGATTCAATACAATGAGCAGTTCTTC	CAIRRSRIQYNEQFF
TRBV7-3	TRBD1	TRBJ2-2	-	TGTGCCAGCAGCATCGGGACAGCCACCGGGGAGCTGTTTTTT	CASSIGTATGELFF
TRBV11-2	-	TRBJ1-1	once	TGTGCCAGCAGCTTAGGGATCGGGGGGCGCACTGAAGCTTTCTTT	CASSLGIGGRTEAFF
TRBV27	TRBD1	TRBJ1-1	-	TGTGCCAGCAGTTTTCAATTAAACAGGGGGCGCGTCGCTGAAGCTTTCTTT	CASSFQLNRGRVAEAFF
TRBV19	-	TRBJ2-1	-	TGTGCCAGTAGTATACCGATGCAGGGTACCCTGGTATACGGAAACAATGAGCAGTTCTTC	CASSIPMQGTLVYGNNEQFF
TRBV5-1	-	TRBJ2-3	-	TGCGCCAGCAGCTTGGACAGCCCTAGCACAGATACGCAGTATTTT	CASSLDSPSTDTQYF
TRBV5-1	TRBD1	TRBJ1-2	-	TGCGCCAGCAGCTTGGTTACAGGGGGCACCCATGGCTACACCTTC	CASSLVTGGTHGYTF
TRBV10-2	-	TRBJ2-5	-	TGCGCCAGCAGGCCCCAGGACAGCCTACAAGAGACCCAGTACTTC	CASRPQDSLQETQYF
TRBV2	TRBD2	TRBJ2-7	-	TGTGCCAGCAGCCGGACTAGCGGGAGGAGCTCCTACGAGCAGTACTTC	CASSRTSGRSSYEQYF
TRBV4-1	TRBD1	TRBJ2-6	-	TGCGCCAGCAGCCAAGATAACTCCCGCACAGGGGGAAACTCTGGGGCCAACGTCCTGACTTTC	CASSQDNSRTGGNSGANVLTF
TRBV30	-	TRBJ1-5	-	TGTGCCTGGGGTCCCCCGGGGGAGGGCAATCAGCCCCAGCATTTT	CAWGPPGEGNQPQHF
TRBV28	TRBD1	TRBJ2-7	-	TGTGCCAGCAGTTCTCCATGGGGACAGGCCATCTACGAGCAGTACTTC	CASSSPWGQAIYEQYF
TRBV9	-	TRBJ2-2	once	TGTGCCAGCAGCGTTTCGACTCGTCCCACCGGGGAGCTGTTTTTT	CASSVSTRPTGELFF
TRBV7-3	-	TRBJ2-6	-	TGTGCCAGCAGCCCCATACAGGGTGTGGGGATCTCTGGGGCCAACGTCCTGACTTTC	CASSPIQGVGISGANVLTF
TRBV9	-	TRBJ1-2	-	TGTGCCAGCAGCATCCGGACGGGGGAGTATGGCTACACCTTC	CASSIRTGEYGYTF
TRBV4-1	-	TRBJ2-1	few	TGCGCCAGCAGCCCCGCGATGGGACACTATGAGCAGTTCTTC	CASSPAMGHYEQFF
TRBV27	TRBD1	TRBJ1-2	once	TGTGCCAGCAGGTACAGGGGGATAGATGTCTCGAACTATGGCTACACCTTC	CASRYRGIDVSNYGYTF
TRBV6-5	-	TRBJ1-4	-	TGTGCCAGCAGGCCAGCAGGGGCTACTAATGAAAAACTGTTTTTT	CASRPAGATNEKLFF